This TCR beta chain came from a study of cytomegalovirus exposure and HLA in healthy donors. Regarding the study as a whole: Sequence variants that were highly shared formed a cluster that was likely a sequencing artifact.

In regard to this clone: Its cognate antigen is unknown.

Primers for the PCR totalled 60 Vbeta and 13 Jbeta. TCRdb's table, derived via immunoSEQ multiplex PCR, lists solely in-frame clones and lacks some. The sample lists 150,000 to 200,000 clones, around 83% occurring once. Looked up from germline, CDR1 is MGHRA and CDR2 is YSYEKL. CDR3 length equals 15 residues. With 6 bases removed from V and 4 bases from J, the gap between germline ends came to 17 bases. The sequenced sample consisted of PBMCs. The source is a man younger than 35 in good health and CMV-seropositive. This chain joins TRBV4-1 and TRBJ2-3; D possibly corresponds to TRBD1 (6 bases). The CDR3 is CASSLQTGISDTQYF. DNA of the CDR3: TGCGCCAGCAGTCTTCAGACAGGCATTTCAGATACGCAGTATTTT.